These 24 T cell receptor beta chains originate from one sample sequenced in a study of blood T cell repertoires in COVID-19. TCRdb's table, derived via immunoSEQ multiplex PCR, lists solely in-frame clones and lacks some. The table has under 250,000 clones, around 85% seen once. The source material was peripheral blood. These receptors came from a man between 35 and 55 years old with acute or convalescent COVID-19.

This chain links TRBV27 with TRBJ2-7, with TRBD1 identical over 10 bases. Trimming removed 2 bases from V and 5 bases from J; junction bases left unmatched: 3. The germline V gene encodes CDR1 MNHEY and CDR2 SMNVEV (reference sequence). CDR3 length: 14 amino acids. Written as DNA, the CDR3 is TGTGCCAGCAGTTTAGGGACAGGGGTCAACGAGCAGTACTTC. This sequence encodes CASSLGTGVNEQYF.

The V call is TRBV27, the J call TRBJ2-1; maybe TRBD1 (6 bases). V was pared by 3 bases and J by 4 bases, with 13 bases between. CDR3 length: 15 residues. The germline CDR1 and CDR2 sequences are MNHEY and SMNVEV (reference sequence). CDR3 nucleotides: TGTGCCAGCAGTTTTGAACAGGGTGTTTACAATGAGCAGTTCTTC. Translating it yields CASSFEQGVYNEQFF.

The chain is built from TRBV6-5 and TRBJ2-1, with TRBD1 matching over 7 bases. The CDR3 sequence is 14 residues long. V shed 7 bases and J 0 bases; nucleotides not matched to a gene: 3. CDR1 MNHEY and CDR2 SVGAGI come from the germline V gene. The CDR3 sequence is CASTDRFSYNEQFF. As DNA, the CDR3 is TGTGCCAGCACGGACAGGTTCTCCTACAATGAGCAGTTCTTC.

This chain uses TRBV27 with TRBJ2-7, with D maybe TRBD1 (5 bases). Germline lookup yields CDR1 MNHEY and CDR2 SMNVEV (reference sequence). The CDR3 sequence is 13 residues long. V gave up 6 bases and J gave up 3 bases, with 12 bases separating them. CDR3 residues: CASSRTPNYEQYF. The CDR3 DNA reads as TGTGCCAGCAGCCGGACACCGAACTACGAGCAGTACTTC.

The V call is TRBV7-9, the J call TRBJ1-2, with 11 bases that match TRBD1. Germline CDR1 reads SEHNR; CDR2 reads FQNEAQ (reference sequence). The CDR3 is made up of 15 amino acids. J was trimmed by 4 bases and V by 5 bases; bases with no gene match: 6. The CDR3 loop reads CASSIPDRGPYGYTF. The CDR3 DNA is TGTGCCAGCAGCATTCCGGACAGGGGGCCCTATGGCTACACCTTC.

The gene calls are TRBV10-3 and TRBJ1-2, with D unresolved. Per the germline V gene, CDR1 is ENHRY and CDR2 is SYGVKD. Deletions cut 5 bases from V and 6 bases from J, with 13 bases between. The CDR3 runs to 13 residues. The CDR3 loop reads CAISPQTQNGYTF. CDR3 coding DNA: TGTGCCATCAGTCCACAGACCCAGAATGGCTACACCTTC.

This chain joins TRBV3-1 (or the pseudogene TRBV3-2) and TRBJ1-2; D is unresolved. The CDR3 runs to 11 residues. Deletions cut 4 bases from V and 8 bases from J, with 8 bases between. Per the germline V gene, CDR1 is LGHDT and CDR2 is YNNKEL (reference sequence). The CDR3 is CASSLDSGYTF. CDR3 nucleotide sequence: TGTGCCAGCAGCCTCGATAGCGGCTACACCTTC.

The chain combines TRBV7-2 with TRBJ1-5, with 9 positions matching TRBD1. The CDR3 contains 16 residues. The trim removed 1 base at V and 7 bases at J, leaving 8 bases unmatched. CDR1 and CDR2 from the germline V gene are SGHTA and FQGNSA. CDR3 DNA: TGTGCCAGCAGCTTAGAGGGGAGACAGGGGGGACAGCCCCAGCATTTT. Protein sequence: CASSLEGRQGGQPQHF.

J is TRBJ1-2 and V is TRBV30; D gene uncertain. The ends were cut back, 0 bases at V and 4 bases at J, with 6 bases in the middle. Germline V gene data show CDR1 as GTSNPN and CDR2 as SVGIG (reference sequence). This CDR3 has 12 residues. CDR3 loop: CAWSVQTYGYTF. As DNA, the CDR3 is TGTGCCTGGAGTGTACAGACCTATGGCTACACCTTC.

J is TRBJ2-3 and V is TRBV9, with a possible D match to TRBD1 (7 bases). This CDR3 is built from 16 residues. The germline gives CDR1 SGDLS, CDR2 YYNGEE. Trimming took 4 bases from V and 2 from J, leaving 17 bases between them. CDR3 in DNA: TGTGCCAGCAGCCCTAGGCGGGACAGAGTCACAGATACGCAGTATTTT. As protein: CASSPRRDRVTDTQYF.

The V call is TRBV5-6, the J call TRBJ1-3; D unclear. CDR1 SGHDT and CDR2 YYEEEE come from the germline V gene. The ends were cut back, 1 base at V and 4 bases at J, with 12 bases in the middle. The CDR3 covers 15 residues. The CDR3 here is CASSLNRRRGNTIYF. Written as DNA, the CDR3 is TGTGCCAGCAGCTTGAATCGACGGAGGGGAAACACCATATATTTT.

This rearrangement joins TRBV27 to TRBJ1-1; D is possibly TRBD1 (6 bases). Germline loops: CDR1 MNHEY, CDR2 SMNVEV (reference sequence). There are 13 residues in the CDR3. Trimming took 5 bases from V and 12 from J, leaving 19 bases between them. CDR3 loop: CASSPIGGALPFF. For the CDR3, the DNA is TGTGCCAGCAGTCCGATTGGGGGGGCCCTTCCTTTCTTT.

The rearrangement links TRBV10-3 to TRBJ1-6; TRBD1 aligns across 7 bases. Per the germline V gene, CDR1 is ENHRY and CDR2 is SYGVKD. V lost 3 bases and J lost 15; bases outside the gene matches: 8. The CDR3 consists of 13 residues. The chain's CDR3 is CAISEDRVGLLHF. The CDR3 DNA is TGTGCCATCAGTGAAGACAGGGTAGGGCTCCTCCACTTT.

The V gene is TRBV10-1, the J gene TRBJ2-3; 8 bases align to TRBD1. The V segment lost 2 bases and the J segment 0 bases; nucleotides outside the gene matches: 13. CDR3 length: 19 amino acids. In germline, CDR1 is WNHNN, CDR2 SYGVQD (reference sequence). CDR3 in DNA: TGCGCCAGCAGTGAGAGAAGACTGACAGGGGATTTTAGCACAGATACGCAGTATTTT. It specifies CASSERRLTGDFSTDTQYF.

This chain uses TRBV27 with TRBJ2-7; D remains ambiguous. This CDR3 has 13 amino acids. Germline loops: CDR1 MNHEY, CDR2 SMNVEV (reference sequence). V dropped 3 bases and J dropped 1 base, with 7 bases sitting between them. The CDR3 bases are TGTGCCAGCAGTTTCCACAGTTCCTACGAGCAGTACTTC. It specifies CASSFHSSYEQYF.

The chain employs TRBV5-6 and TRBJ2-7; D unclear. The CDR3 is 15 residues long. Germline V gene sequence: CDR1 SGHDT, CDR2 YYEEEE. V gave up 0 bases and J gave up 0 bases, with 10 bases separating them. The DNA of the CDR3 is TGTGCCAGCAGCTTGGATTGGGCTGCCTCCTACGAGCAGTACTTC. Residues: CASSLDWAASYEQYF.

This chain links TRBV19 with TRBJ2-2; no clear D. Looked up from germline, CDR1 is LNHDA and CDR2 is SQIVND (reference sequence). CDR3 length: 14 residues. V lost 3 bases to trimming and J lost 4 bases, with 9 bases between them. CDR3 bases: TGTGCCAGTAGTATTAGTTCCTTCACCGGGGAGCTGTTTTTT. It specifies CASSISSFTGELFF.

V gene TRBV10-3 combines with J gene TRBJ1-1; D remains unclear. Between the trimmed V and J ends, which lost 3 bases and 1 base, there was a span of 9 bases. From germline, CDR1 is ENHRY and CDR2 SYGVKD. CDR3 length equals 14 residues. The CDR3 region is CAISDSHWNTEAFF. CDR3 sequence (DNA): TGTGCCATCAGTGACTCCCACTGGAACACTGAAGCTTTCTTT.

The chain has TRBV6-5 and TRBJ2-3; 7 nucleotides match TRBD2. V was pared by 0 bases and J by 0 bases, with 3 bases of the junction left unmatched. CDR3 length equals 16 residues. CDR1 is MNHEY and CDR2 is SVGAGI in the germline V gene. The CDR3 sequence is CASSYSGGTSTDTQYF. The CDR3 DNA follows: TGTGCCAGCAGTTACTCGGGGGGGACTAGCACAGATACGCAGTATTTT.

The V and J genes are TRBV5-1 and TRBJ2-1; 9 bases match TRBD2. Losses at the gene ends were 4 bases for V and 5 bases for J; bases not matched to a gene: 7. The CDR3 sequence is 15 residues long. The germline gives CDR1 SGHRS, CDR2 YFSETQ. In DNA, the CDR3 is TGCGCCAGCAGCCTCGTAGCGGGGGAAGACAATGAGCAGTTCTTC. It translates to CASSLVAGEDNEQFF.

V and J are TRBV29-1 and TRBJ1-2; D unclear. The CDR3 covers 14 residues. The ends were cut back, 1 base at V and 1 base at J, with 10 bases in the middle. Germline V gene data show CDR1 as SQVTM and CDR2 as ANQGSEA. The CDR3 here is CSVEGRGINYGYTF. In nucleotides, the CDR3 is TGCAGCGTTGAAGGCCGGGGAATTAACTATGGCTACACCTTC.

The V and J genes are TRBV6-5 and TRBJ1-2, with TRBD1 matching 7 bases. CDR1 and CDR2 (germline): MNHEY, SVGAGI. V was pared by 6 bases and J by 3 bases, with 7 bases of the junction left unmatched. The length of the CDR3 is 14 residues. CDR3 region: CASSRQGDDYGYTF. CDR3 bases: TGTGCCAGCAGCCGACAGGGAGATGACTATGGCTACACCTTC.

J is TRBJ2-3 and V is TRBV13; tentatively, D is TRBD2 (5 bases). The CDR3 extends over 14 amino acids. The germline V gene encodes CDR1 PRHDT and CDR2 FYEKMQ (reference sequence). V was cut by 2 bases and J by 4 bases, with 10 bases left in between. The CDR3 protein is CASSLKAGADTQYF. The CDR3 DNA is TGTGCCAGCAGCTTAAAGGCCGGGGCAGATACGCAGTATTTT. The entire variable domain, with the rest obtained from reference TRBV13 and TRBJ2-3, is as follows: AAGVIQSPRHLIKEKRETATLKCYPIPRHDTVYWYQQGPGQDPQFLISFYEKMQSDKGSIPDRFSAQQFSDYHSELNMSSLELGDSALYFCASSLKAGADTQYFGPGTRLTVL.

This clone was seen only once. The chain links TRBV5-1 to TRBJ1-4, with 12 positions matching TRBD1. This CDR3 has 17 amino acids. From germline, CDR1 is SGHRS and CDR2 YFSETQ. After removal of 4 bases from V and 3 bases from J, the junction contained 7 bases not matched to a gene. This chain's CDR3 is CASSRGQGASSNEKLFF. CDR3 nucleotide sequence: TGCGCCAGCAGCAGGGGACAGGGGGCGTCATCTAATGAAAAACTGTTTTTT.